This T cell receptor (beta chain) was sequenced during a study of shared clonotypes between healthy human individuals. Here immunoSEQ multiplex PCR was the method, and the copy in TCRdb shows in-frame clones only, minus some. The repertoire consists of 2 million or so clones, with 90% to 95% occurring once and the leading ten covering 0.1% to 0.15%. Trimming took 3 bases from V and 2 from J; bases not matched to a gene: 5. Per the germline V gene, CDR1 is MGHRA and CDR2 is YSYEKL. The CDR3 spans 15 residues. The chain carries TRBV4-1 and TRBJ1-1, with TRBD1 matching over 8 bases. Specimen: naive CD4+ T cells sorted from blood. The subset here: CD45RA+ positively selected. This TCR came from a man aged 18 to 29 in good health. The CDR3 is CASSQPGQGNTEAFF. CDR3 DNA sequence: TGCGCCAGCAGCCAGCCCGGACAGGGAAACACTGAAGCTTTCTTT.